A single T cell receptor beta chain is shown here with its context. Its specificity is not known. There are 15 residues in the CDR3. From germline, CDR1 is SGHTA and CDR2 FQGTGA. V lost 4 bases and J lost 4; bases outside the gene matches: 8. These data belong to a study of T cell responses to AZD1222 COVID-19 vaccine. Points from the study as a whole: Recipients of AZD1222 seropositive at baseline numbered only 6 or 7.

Second-dose timings of about 4 or about 12 weeks were pooled. TCRdb's table, derived via immunoSEQ multiplex PCR, lists solely in-frame clones and lacks some. The table has about 120,000 clones, about 93% seen once. Material: peripheral blood, obtained 28 days after the second AZD1222 dose. The rearrangement joins TRBV7-3 to TRBJ1-1, with 8 bases that match TRBD1. This TCR came from an adult who received the AZD1222 COVID-19 vaccine. The CDR3 protein is CASSYAGGASTEAFF. Written as DNA, the CDR3 is TGTGCCAGCAGCTACGCAGGGGGCGCGAGCACTGAAGCTTTCTTT.